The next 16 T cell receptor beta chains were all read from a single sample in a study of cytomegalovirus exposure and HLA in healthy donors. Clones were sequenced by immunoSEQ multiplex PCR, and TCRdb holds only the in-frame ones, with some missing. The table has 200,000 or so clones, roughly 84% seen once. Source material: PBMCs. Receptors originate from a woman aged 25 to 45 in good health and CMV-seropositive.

The CDR3 nucleotides read TGTGCCAGCAGCTTAGCAGGCCGTGTCACTGAAGCTTTCTTT. This gives the protein CASSLAGRVTEAFF. The chain couples TRBV13 to TRBJ1-1; D unresolved. This CDR3 comprises 14 residues. The V and J ends lost 1 base and 4 bases respectively, with 10 bases between them. Germline V lookup: CDR1 PRHDT, CDR2 FYEKMQ (reference sequence).

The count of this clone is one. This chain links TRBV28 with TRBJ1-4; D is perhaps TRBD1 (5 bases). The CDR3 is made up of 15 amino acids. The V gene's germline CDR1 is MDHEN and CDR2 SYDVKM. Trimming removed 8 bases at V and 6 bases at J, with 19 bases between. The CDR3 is CASARGAGGDEKLFF. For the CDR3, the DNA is TGTGCCAGCGCGAGAGGGGCAGGAGGGGATGAAAAACTGTTTTTT.

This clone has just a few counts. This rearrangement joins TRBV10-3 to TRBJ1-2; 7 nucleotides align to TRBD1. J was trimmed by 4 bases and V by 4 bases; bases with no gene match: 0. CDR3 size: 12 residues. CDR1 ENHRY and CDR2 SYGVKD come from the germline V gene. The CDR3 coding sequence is TGTGCCATCAGTGGGGACAGCTATGGCTACACCTTC. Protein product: CAISGDSYGYTF.

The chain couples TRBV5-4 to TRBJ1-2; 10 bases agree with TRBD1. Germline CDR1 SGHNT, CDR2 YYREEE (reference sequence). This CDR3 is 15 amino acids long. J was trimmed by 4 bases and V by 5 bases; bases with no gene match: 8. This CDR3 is CASSPGGQGTYGYTF. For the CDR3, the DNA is TGTGCCAGCAGTCCCGGGGGACAGGGGACCTATGGCTACACCTTC.

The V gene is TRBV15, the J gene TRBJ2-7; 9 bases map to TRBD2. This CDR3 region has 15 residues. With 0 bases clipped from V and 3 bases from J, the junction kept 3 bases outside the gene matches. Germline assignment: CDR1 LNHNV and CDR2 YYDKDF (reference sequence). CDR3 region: CATSRDAGGFYEQYF. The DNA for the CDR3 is TGTGCCACCAGCAGAGATGCGGGAGGGTTCTACGAGCAGTACTTC.

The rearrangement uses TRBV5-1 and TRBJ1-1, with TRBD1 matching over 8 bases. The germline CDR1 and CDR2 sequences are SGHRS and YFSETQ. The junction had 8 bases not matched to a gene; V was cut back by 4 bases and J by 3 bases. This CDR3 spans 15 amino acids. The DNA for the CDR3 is TGCGCCAGCAGCCCCAGGGGGCAGAGCGACACTGAAGCTTTCTTT. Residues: CASSPRGQSDTEAFF.

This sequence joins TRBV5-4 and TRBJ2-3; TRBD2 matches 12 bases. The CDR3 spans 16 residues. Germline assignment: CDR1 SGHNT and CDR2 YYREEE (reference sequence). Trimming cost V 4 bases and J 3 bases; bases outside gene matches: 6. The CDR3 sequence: CASSRASGRATDTQYF. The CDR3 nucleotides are TGTGCCAGCAGCCGAGCTAGCGGGAGGGCGACAGATACGCAGTATTTT.

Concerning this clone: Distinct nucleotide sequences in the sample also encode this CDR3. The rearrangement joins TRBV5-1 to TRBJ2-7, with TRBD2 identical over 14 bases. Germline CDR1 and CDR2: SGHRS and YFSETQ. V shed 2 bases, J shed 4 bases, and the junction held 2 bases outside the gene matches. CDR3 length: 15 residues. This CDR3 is CASSLGTSGSYEQYF. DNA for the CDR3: TGCGCCAGCAGCTTAGGGACTAGCGGGAGTTACGAGCAGTACTTC. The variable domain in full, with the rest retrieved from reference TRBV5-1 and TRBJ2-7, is KAGVTQTPRYLIKTRGQQVTLSCSPISGHRSVSWYQQTPGQGLQFLFEYFSETQRNKGNFPGRFSGRQFSNSRSEMNVSTLELGDSALYLCASSLGTSGSYEQYFGPGTRLTVT.

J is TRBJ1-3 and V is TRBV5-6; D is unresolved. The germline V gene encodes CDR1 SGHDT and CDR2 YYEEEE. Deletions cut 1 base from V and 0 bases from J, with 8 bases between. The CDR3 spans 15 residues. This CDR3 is CASSLRQRSGNTIYF. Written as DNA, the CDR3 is TGTGCCAGCAGCTTGAGGCAGCGCTCTGGAAACACCATATATTTT.

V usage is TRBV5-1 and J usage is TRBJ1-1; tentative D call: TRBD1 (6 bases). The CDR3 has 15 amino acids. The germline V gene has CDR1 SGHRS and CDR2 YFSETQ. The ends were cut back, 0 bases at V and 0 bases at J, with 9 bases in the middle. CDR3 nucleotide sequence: TGCGCCAGCAGCTTGGTACAGGGATTGAACACTGAAGCTTTCTTT. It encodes CASSLVQGLNTEAFF.

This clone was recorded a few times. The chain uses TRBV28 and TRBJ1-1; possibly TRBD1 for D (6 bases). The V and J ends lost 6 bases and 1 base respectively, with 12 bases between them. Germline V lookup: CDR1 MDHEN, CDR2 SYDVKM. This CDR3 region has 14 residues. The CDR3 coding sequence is TGTGCCAGCAGATCGACACAGGGGAACACTGAAGCTTTCTTT. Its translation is CASRSTQGNTEAFF.

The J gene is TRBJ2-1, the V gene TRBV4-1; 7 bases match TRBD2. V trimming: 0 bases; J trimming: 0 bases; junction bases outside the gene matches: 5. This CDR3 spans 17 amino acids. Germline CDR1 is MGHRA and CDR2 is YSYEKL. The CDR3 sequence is CASSQDGGGSSYNEQFF. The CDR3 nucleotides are TGCGCCAGCAGCCAAGACGGCGGGGGAAGCTCCTACAATGAGCAGTTCTTC.

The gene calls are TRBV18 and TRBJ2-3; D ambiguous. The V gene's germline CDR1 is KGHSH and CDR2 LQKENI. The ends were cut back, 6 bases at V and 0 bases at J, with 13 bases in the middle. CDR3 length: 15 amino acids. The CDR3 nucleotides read TGTGCCAGCTCTCCCGTGTCGGTTAGCACAGATACGCAGTATTTT. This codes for CASSPVSVSTDTQYF.

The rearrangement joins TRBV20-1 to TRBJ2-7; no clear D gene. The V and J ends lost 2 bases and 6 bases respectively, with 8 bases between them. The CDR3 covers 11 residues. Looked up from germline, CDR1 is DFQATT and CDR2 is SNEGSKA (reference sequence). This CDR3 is CSARSSVEQYF. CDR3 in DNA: TGCAGTGCTAGATCTTCGGTCGAGCAGTACTTC.

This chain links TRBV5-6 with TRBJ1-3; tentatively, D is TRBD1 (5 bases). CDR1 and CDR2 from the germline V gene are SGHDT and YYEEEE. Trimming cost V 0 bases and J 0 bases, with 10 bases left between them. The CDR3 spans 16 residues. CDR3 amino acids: CASSLALGGSGNTIYF. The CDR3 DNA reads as TGTGCCAGCAGCTTGGCCTTGGGGGGCTCTGGAAACACCATATATTTT.

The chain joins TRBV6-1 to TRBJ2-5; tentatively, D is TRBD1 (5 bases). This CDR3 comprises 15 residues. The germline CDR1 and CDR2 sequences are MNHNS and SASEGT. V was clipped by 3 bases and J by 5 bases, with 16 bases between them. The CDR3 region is CASSENRGGLETQYF. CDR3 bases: TGTGCCAGCAGTGAGAATAGGGGTGGATTGGAGACCCAGTACTTC.